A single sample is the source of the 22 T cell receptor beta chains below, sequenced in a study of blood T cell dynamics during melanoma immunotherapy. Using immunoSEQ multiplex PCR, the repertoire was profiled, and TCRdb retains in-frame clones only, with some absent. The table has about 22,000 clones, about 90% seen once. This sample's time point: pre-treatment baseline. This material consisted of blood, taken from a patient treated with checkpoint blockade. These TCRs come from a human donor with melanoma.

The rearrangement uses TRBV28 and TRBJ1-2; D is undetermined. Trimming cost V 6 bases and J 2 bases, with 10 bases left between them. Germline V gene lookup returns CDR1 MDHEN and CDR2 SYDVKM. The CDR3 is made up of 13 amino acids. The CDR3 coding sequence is TGTGCCAGCAGACTGACGGGAAACTATGGCTACACCTTC. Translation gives CASRLTGNYGYTF.

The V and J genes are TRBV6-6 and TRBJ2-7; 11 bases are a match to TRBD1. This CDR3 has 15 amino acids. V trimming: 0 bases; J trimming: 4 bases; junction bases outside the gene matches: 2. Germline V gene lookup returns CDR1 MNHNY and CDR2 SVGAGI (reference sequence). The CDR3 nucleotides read TGTGCCAGCAGTTACTCCGGGACAGGGGGATACGAGCAGTACTTC. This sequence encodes CASSYSGTGGYEQYF.

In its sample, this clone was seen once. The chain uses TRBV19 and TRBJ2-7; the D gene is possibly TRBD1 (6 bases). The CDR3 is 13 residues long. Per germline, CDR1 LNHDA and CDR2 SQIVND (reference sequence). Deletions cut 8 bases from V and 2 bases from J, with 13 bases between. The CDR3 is CASRAGVTYEQYF. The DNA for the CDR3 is TGTGCCAGTCGGGCAGGGGTAACCTACGAGCAGTACTTC.

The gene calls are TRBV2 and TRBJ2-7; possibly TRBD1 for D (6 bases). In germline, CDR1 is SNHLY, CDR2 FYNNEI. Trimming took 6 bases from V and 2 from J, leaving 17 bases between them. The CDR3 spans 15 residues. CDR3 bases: TGTGCCAGCAGGGGGGTTTTTCAGGGGCCCTACGAGCAGTACTTC. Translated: CASRGVFQGPYEQYF.

The CDR3 reads CSARGPATQYF. CDR3 DNA sequence: TGCAGTGCTAGAGGCCCGGCAACGCAGTATTTT. The chain uses TRBV20-1 and TRBJ2-3; D not certain. The V and J ends lost 1 base and 9 bases respectively, with 8 bases between them. This CDR3 spans 11 amino acids. Germline-derived CDR1 and CDR2 are DFQATT and SNEGSKA (reference sequence).

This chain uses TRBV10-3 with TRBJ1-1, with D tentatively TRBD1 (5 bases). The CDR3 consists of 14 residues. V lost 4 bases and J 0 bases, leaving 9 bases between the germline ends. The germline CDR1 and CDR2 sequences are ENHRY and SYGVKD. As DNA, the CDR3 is TGTGCCATCAGTGCCCGACAGTTGAACACTGAAGCTTTCTTT. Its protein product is CAISARQLNTEAFF.

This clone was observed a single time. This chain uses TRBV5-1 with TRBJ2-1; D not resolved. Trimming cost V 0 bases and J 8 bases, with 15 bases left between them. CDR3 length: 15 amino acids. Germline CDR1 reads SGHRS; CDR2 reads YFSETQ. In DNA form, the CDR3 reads TGCGCCAGCAGCTTGGAGTCAGCCTCTGCGGATGAGCAGTTCTTC. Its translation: CASSLESASADEQFF.

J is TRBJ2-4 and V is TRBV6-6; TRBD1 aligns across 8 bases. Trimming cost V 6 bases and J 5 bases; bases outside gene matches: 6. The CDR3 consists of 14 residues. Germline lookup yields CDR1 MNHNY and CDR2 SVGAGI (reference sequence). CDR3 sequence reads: CASSLGQGENIQYF. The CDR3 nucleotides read TGTGCCAGCAGCCTAGGACAGGGCGAAAACATTCAGTACTTC.

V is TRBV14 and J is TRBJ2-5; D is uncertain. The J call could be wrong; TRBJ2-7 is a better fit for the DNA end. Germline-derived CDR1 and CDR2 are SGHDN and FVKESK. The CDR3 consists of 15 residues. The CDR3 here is CASSPREALPYEQYF. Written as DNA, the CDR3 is TGTGCCAGCAGCCCCCGAGAGGCACTTCCCTACGAGCAGTACTTC.

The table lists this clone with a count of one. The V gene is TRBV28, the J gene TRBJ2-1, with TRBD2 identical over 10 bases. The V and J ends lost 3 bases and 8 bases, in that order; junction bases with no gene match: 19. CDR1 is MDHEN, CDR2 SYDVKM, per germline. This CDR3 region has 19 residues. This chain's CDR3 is CASSLLLASGGILQDEQFF. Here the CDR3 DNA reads TGTGCCAGCAGTTTGTTATTGGCTAGCGGGGGAATCCTACAAGATGAGCAGTTCTTC.

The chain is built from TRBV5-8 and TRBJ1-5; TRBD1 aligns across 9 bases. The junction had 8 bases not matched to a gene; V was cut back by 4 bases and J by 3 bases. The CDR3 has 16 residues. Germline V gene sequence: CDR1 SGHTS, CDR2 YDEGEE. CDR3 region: CASSRGTGLDNQPQHF. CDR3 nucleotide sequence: TGTGCCAGCAGCCGAGGGACAGGGTTAGACAATCAGCCCCAGCATTTT. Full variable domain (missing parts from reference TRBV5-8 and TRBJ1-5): EAGVTQSPTHLIKTRGQQATLRCSPISGHTSVYWYQQALGLGLQFLLWYDEGEERNRGNFPPRFSGRQFPNYSSELNVNALELEDSALYLCASSRGTGLDNQPQHFGDGTRLSIL.

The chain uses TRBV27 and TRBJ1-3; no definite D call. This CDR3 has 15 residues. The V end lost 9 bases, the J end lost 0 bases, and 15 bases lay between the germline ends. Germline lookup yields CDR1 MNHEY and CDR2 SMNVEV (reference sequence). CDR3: CARMNLGLSGNTIYF. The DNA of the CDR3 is TGTGCCAGGATGAATTTAGGGCTCTCTGGAAACACCATATATTTT.

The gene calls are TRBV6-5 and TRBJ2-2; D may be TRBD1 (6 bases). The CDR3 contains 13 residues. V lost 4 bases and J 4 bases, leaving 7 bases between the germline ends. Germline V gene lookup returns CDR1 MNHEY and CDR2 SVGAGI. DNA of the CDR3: TGTGCCAGCAGTTGGACAGCCACCGGGGAGCTGTTTTTT. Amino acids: CASSWTATGELFF.

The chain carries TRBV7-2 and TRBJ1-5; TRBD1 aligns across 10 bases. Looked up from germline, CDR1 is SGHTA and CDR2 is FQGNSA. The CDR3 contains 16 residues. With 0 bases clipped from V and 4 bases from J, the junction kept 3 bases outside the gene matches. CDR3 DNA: TGTGCCAGCAGCTTAGCCGGGACAGGGGTTAATCAGCCCCAGCATTTT. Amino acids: CASSLAGTGVNQPQHF.

This CDR3 is CASSFSGGVNTGELFF. Here the CDR3 DNA reads TGTGCCAGCAGCTTTTCTGGGGGCGTAAACACCGGGGAGCTGTTTTTT. The J gene is TRBJ2-2, the V gene TRBV11-3; weak D call: TRBD1 (6 bases). V lost 3 bases and J 2 bases, leaving 13 bases between the germline ends. The CDR3 totals 16 residues. In germline, CDR1 is SGHNT, CDR2 YENEEA.

CDR3: CASSVVVAGNTGELFF. The CDR3 DNA sequence: TGTGCCAGCAGCGTAGTAGTAGCGGGAAACACCGGGGAGCTGTTTTTT. This chain connects TRBV9 to TRBJ2-2; 8 nucleotides match TRBD2. Germline values: CDR1 SGDLS, CDR2 YYNGEE. The length of the CDR3 is 16 residues. After removal of 0 bases from V and 2 bases from J, the junction contained 3 bases not matched to a gene.

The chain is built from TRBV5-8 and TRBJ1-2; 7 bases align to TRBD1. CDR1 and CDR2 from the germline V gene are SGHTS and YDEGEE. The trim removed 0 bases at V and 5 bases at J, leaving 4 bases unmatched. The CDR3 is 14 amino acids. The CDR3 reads CASSLERGPYGYTF. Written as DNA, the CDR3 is TGTGCCAGCAGCTTGGAAAGGGGGCCTTATGGCTACACCTTC.

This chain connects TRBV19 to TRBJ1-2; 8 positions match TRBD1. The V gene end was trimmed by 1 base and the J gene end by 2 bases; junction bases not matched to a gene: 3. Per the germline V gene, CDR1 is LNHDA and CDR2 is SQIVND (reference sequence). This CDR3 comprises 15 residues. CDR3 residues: CASSIGGQANYGYTF. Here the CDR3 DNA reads TGTGCCAGTAGTATAGGGGGACAGGCGAACTATGGCTACACCTTC. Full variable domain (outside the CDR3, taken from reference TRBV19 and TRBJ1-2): DGGITQSPKYLFRKEGQNVTLSCEQNLNHDAMYWYRQDPGQGLRLIYYSQIVNDFQKGDIAEGYSVSREKKESFPLTVTSAQKNPTAFYLCASSIGGQANYGYTFGSGTRLTVV.

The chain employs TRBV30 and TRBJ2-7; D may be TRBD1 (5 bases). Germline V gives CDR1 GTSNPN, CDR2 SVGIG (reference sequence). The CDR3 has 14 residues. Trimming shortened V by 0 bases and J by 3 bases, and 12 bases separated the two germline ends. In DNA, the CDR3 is TGTGCCTGGAGTGTACCGGCAGGGCTCTACGAGCAGTACTTC. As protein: CAWSVPAGLYEQYF.

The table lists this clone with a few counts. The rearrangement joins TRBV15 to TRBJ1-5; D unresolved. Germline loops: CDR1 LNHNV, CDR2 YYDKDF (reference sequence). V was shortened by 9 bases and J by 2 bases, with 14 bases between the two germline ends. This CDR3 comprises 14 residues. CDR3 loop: CATWVGKGNQPQHF. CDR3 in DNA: TGTGCCACTTGGGTGGGGAAGGGCAATCAGCCCCAGCATTTT.

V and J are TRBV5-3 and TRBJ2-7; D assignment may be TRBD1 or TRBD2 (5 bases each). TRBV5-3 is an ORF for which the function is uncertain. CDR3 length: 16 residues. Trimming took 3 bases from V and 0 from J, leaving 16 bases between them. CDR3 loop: CARSCSGTASSYEQYF. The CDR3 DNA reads TGTGCCAGAAGCTGTTCCGGGACGGCGAGCTCCTACGAGCAGTACTTC.

Written as DNA, the CDR3 is TGTGCCAGAAGCTTTCGCAGGGGGCGTAAGACCCAGTACTTC. This encodes CARSFRRGRKTQYF. The chain couples TRBV5-3 to TRBJ2-5; 8 bases fit TRBD1. TRBV5-3 is an ORF for which the function is uncertain. There are 14 residues in the CDR3. The trim removed 2 bases at V and 6 bases at J, leaving 6 bases unmatched.